The table lists the clone carrying this TCR beta chain with a count of one. Assay used: immunoSEQ multiplex PCR; TCRdb lists only in-frame clones, some missing. The sample has about 80,000 clones, roughly 98% seen once; the top ten hold approximately 0.14%. The data derive from a study of technical replicates of blood from a handful of donors. This CDR3 has 12 amino acids. The germline gives CDR1 SGHNT, CDR2 YENEEA. V lost 2 bases, J lost 4 bases, and 5 bases lay in between. Sequences were obtained from T cells isolated from PBMCs. The rearrangement joins TRBV11-3 to TRBJ2-5, with no clear D. This sequence was found in a human donor in good health. The CDR3 region is CASSLSGETQYF. The CDR3 region has the DNA TGTGCCAGCAGCTTATCGGGAGAGACCCAGTACTTC.